These T cell receptor delta chains were read from a single sample in a study of Vδ1+ human thymocytes. TCRdb reanalysed the multiplex PCR reads with CATT. The sample has under 85,000 delta-chain clones, about 38% seen once. Sequenced sample: Vdelta1+ gamma-delta thymocytes from the thymus. These receptors originate from a boy in the first two years of life who had congenital heart surgery. The CDR3 runs from the conserved cysteine through the conserved F or W. Fields, in order: clone size, V gene, D gene, J gene, CDR3 DNA, CDR3 protein. A D gene is named only where the DNA matches it firmly. A clone size is listed for some rows: how often the clone was seen (once, few, many), or a class if it is expanded.

abundance: -; v_gene: TRDV1; d_gene: TRDD3; j_gene: TRDJ1; CDR3nt: TGTGCTCTTGGGGACGCCCCCCACAGCCCGTACTGGGGTGATAAACTCATCTTT; CDR3aa: CALGDAPHSPYWGDKLIF
abundance: few; v_gene: TRDV1; d_gene: TRDD3; j_gene: TRDJ1; CDR3nt: TGTGCTCTTGGCCCCCACTTTCCTACGTGGGGGATAGATAAACTCATCTTT; CDR3aa: CALGPHFPTWGIDKLIF
abundance: -; v_gene: TRDV1; d_gene: TRDD3; j_gene: TRDJ1; CDR3nt: TGTGCTCTTGGGGAATTATCAGGTTTCCACTCCTGGGGGCCAACCCCGTACACCGATAAACTCATCTTT; CDR3aa: CALGELSGFHSWGPTPYTDKLIF
abundance: -; v_gene: TRDV1; d_gene: -; j_gene: TRDJ1; CDR3nt: TGTGCTCTTGGGGAATCCTCCTACGAGACTGGGGTGGGGGTCCAGTACACCGATAAACTCATCTTT; CDR3aa: CALGESSYETGVGVQYTDKLIF
abundance: -; v_gene: TRDV1; d_gene: TRDD2; j_gene: TRDJ2; CDR3nt: TGTGCTCTTGGGGAGGGACTAAGTTCCTACGGAACTTGGACAGCACAACTCTTCTTT; CDR3aa: CALGEGLSSYGTWTAQLFF
abundance: -; v_gene: TRDV1; d_gene: -; j_gene: TRDJ1; CDR3nt: TGTGCTCTTGGTCTAGCCTTTCCCCGACTTCCCGATAAACTCATCTTT; CDR3aa: CALGLAFPRLPDKLIF
abundance: few; v_gene: TRDV1; d_gene: TRDD3; j_gene: TRDJ1; CDR3nt: TGTGCTCTTGGGGAATTGATCCCCACTGGGGGATACGTTTGGGCCGATAAACTCATCTTT; CDR3aa: CALGELIPTGGYVWADKLIF
abundance: -; v_gene: TRDV1; d_gene: TRDD3; j_gene: TRDJ1; CDR3nt: TGTGCTCTTGGGGTAAGCTCTCCCCTGGTACTGGGGGATACTATCCCTCCCTACACCGATAAACTCATCTTT; CDR3aa: CALGVSSPLVLGDTIPPYTDKLIF
abundance: few; v_gene: TRDV1; d_gene: -; j_gene: TRDJ1; CDR3nt: TGTGCTCTTGGGGAACTTACGGTACCTTCCTACGTGTCTGCTGTACTGGGGGCCTCCACCTTTGGAGCTGGTTACACCGATAAACTCATCTTT; CDR3aa: CALGELTVPSYVSAVLGASTFGAGYTDKLIF
abundance: -; v_gene: TRDV1; d_gene: TRDD3; j_gene: TRDJ1; CDR3nt: TGTGCTCTTGGGGAGGGAGCACCATACCGGGAGGGGATACGCCGGGGACCATACACCGATAAACTCATCTTT; CDR3aa: CALGEGAPYREGIRRGPYTDKLIF
abundance: -; v_gene: TRDV1; d_gene: TRDD3; j_gene: TRDJ1; CDR3nt: TGTGCTCTTGGGGAACTAGGACCCTTCCCACGACTGGAGGGGGGGATACCGTACACCGATAAACTCATCTTT; CDR3aa: CALGELGPFPRLEGGIPYTDKLIF
abundance: -; v_gene: TRDV1; d_gene: TRDD3; j_gene: TRDJ1; CDR3nt: TGTGCTCTTGGGGAACTACGGATCTCCATTTTGTACTGGGGGATACGCCACGATAAACTCATCTTT; CDR3aa: CALGELRISILYWGIRHDKLIF
abundance: -; v_gene: TRDV1; d_gene: -; j_gene: TRDJ1; CDR3nt: TGTGCTCTTGGGGAACTAGGAGTTCCAGGGGATACCTTCCTGTACACCGATAAACTCATCTTT; CDR3aa: CALGELGVPGDTFLYTDKLIF
abundance: -; v_gene: TRDV1; d_gene: TRDD3; j_gene: TRDJ1; CDR3nt: TGTGCTCTTGGGGATCCGACTCCCCCCCGGGGGATGTACACCGATAAACTCATCTTT; CDR3aa: CALGDPTPPRGMYTDKLIF
abundance: few; v_gene: TRDV1; d_gene: -; j_gene: TRDJ1; CDR3nt: TGTGCTCTTGGGGGAATTGGTCGGAGCATCGGGCTAGAGTACACCGATAAACTCATCTTT; CDR3aa: CALGGIGRSIGLEYTDKLIF
abundance: few; v_gene: TRDV1; d_gene: -; j_gene: TRDJ1; CDR3nt: TGTGCTCTTGGGACCCACCTAAAGACAAAACGCCCTGAGTTGGGGGGTAGGGACACCGATAAACTCATCTTT; CDR3aa: CALGTHLKTKRPELGGRDTDKLIF
abundance: -; v_gene: TRDV1; d_gene: TRDD3; j_gene: TRDJ1; CDR3nt: TGTGCTCTTGGGGAACGTCACAGGGCCCTTAGACTGGGGGATATGAGGACCGATAAACTCATCTTT; CDR3aa: CALGERHRALRLGDMRTDKLIF
abundance: -; v_gene: TRDV1; d_gene: -; j_gene: TRDJ1; CDR3nt: TGTGCTCTTGGGGAAGTTCCGAAGGATCCTCCCACCGATAAACTCATCTTT; CDR3aa: CALGEVPKDPPTDKLIF
abundance: -; v_gene: TRDV1; d_gene: TRDD2; j_gene: TRDJ1; CDR3nt: TGTGCTCTTGGGACCTTTCTTCCTACGCCGTACTGGGAGAAGGTGTACACCGATAAACTCATCTTT; CDR3aa: CALGTFLPTPYWEKVYTDKLIF
abundance: -; v_gene: TRDV1; d_gene: TRDD3; j_gene: TRDJ1; CDR3nt: TGTGCTCTTGGGGAACTAGTTTTCCCCCTCCCGTACTGGGGGTCTTATAAGAGCGATAAACTCATCTTT; CDR3aa: CALGELVFPLPYWGSYKSDKLIF
abundance: -; v_gene: TRDV1; d_gene: TRDD2; j_gene: TRDJ1; CDR3nt: TGTGCTCTTGGGGGCAGTCCTTCCTACGGTACTGGCTCGTACACCGATAAACTCATCTTT; CDR3aa: CALGGSPSYGTGSYTDKLIF
abundance: few; v_gene: TRDV1; d_gene: TRDD3; j_gene: TRDJ1; CDR3nt: TGTGCTCTTGGGGAATTCCTTCCTAAAACTACTGGGGGATCCACCGATAAACTCATCTTC; CDR3aa: CALGEFLPKTTGGSTDKLIF